This entry lists 16 T cell receptor beta chains sequenced from one sample in a study of blood T cell repertoires in COVID-19. Profiled with immunoSEQ multiplex PCR; TCRdb holds only in-frame clones, not every one. The table includes 250,000 or so clones, 85% to 95% detected once. The sample consisted of PBMCs or T cells enriched from blood (not recorded which). The origin of the receptors is a man aged 40-55 years who had been exposed to COVID-19.

The chain carries TRBV27 and TRBJ2-7; 8 nucleotides agree with TRBD1. The V and J ends lost 6 bases and 3 bases, in that order; junction bases with no gene match: 7. The CDR3 covers 14 residues. Germline V gene lookup returns CDR1 MNHEY and CDR2 SMNVEV (reference sequence). In DNA, the CDR3 is TGTGCCAGCAGATCGGGGACAGGACGCTACGAGCAGTACTTC. Amino acid sequence: CASRSGTGRYEQYF.

The chain employs TRBV12-3 or TRBV12-4 and TRBJ1-1; possibly TRBD1 for D (6 bases). The CDR3 spans 13 residues. The V end lost 6 bases, the J end lost 3 bases, and 11 bases lay between the germline ends. This CDR3 is CASSRDTYTEAFF. CDR3 in DNA: TGTGCCAGCAGCCGGGACACTTACACTGAAGCTTTCTTT.

V and J are TRBV2 and TRBJ1-1, with a possible D match to TRBD1 (5 bases). Trimming removed 1 base at V and 0 bases at J, with 12 bases between. Germline lookup yields CDR1 SNHLY and CDR2 FYNNEI. This CDR3 is 16 amino acids long. CDR3 sequence: CASSEEMGLMNTEAFF. CDR3 sequence (DNA): TGTGCCAGCAGTGAAGAAATGGGGCTCATGAACACTGAAGCTTTCTTT.

The V call is TRBV6-5, the J call TRBJ2-1, with TRBD2 identical over 10 bases. CDR3 length: 15 residues. CDR1 and CDR2 (germline): MNHEY, SVGAGI. Unmatched junction bases numbered 12, after V lost 6 bases and J lost 10 bases. In DNA, the CDR3 is TGTGCCAGCAGACCCGGACTAGCGGAGATTTGGGAGCAGTTCTTC. Its translation is CASRPGLAEIWEQFF.

V is TRBV7-9 and J is TRBJ2-3; the match to TRBD2 covers 13 bases. CDR3 length: 15 residues. J was trimmed by 3 bases and V by 5 bases; bases with no gene match: 2. The germline CDR1 and CDR2 sequences are SEHNR and FQNEAQ (reference sequence). In nucleotides, the CDR3 is TGTGCCAGCAGCAAACTAGCGGGAGGGACAGATACGCAGTATTTT. This gives the protein CASSKLAGGTDTQYF.

The chain employs TRBV19 and TRBJ2-4; 8 bases match TRBD1. The CDR3 totals 14 residues. V lost 5 bases and J lost 8; bases outside the gene matches: 8. The germline CDR1 and CDR2 sequences are LNHDA and SQIVND (reference sequence). The chain's CDR3 is CASSSAGGSDIQYF. The DNA for the CDR3 is TGTGCCAGTAGTTCGGCAGGGGGCAGTGACATTCAGTACTTC.

This chain links TRBV3-1 (or the pseudogene TRBV3-2) with TRBJ1-1; 9 bases match TRBD1. The length of the CDR3 is 15 residues. After removal of 5 bases from V and 4 bases from J, the junction contained 8 bases not matched to a gene. Germline CDR1 is LGHDT and CDR2 is YNNKEL (reference sequence). In DNA form, the CDR3 reads TGTGCCAGCAGCGCCCGGGACAGGGTGGGCACTGAAGCTTTCTTT. Residues: CASSARDRVGTEAFF.

This chain connects TRBV18 to TRBJ1-3, with 8 bases aligning to TRBD1. The V gene end was trimmed by 6 bases and the J gene end by 0 bases; junction bases not matched to a gene: 10. The germline CDR1 and CDR2 sequences are KGHSH and LQKENI. This CDR3 is 17 amino acids long. As DNA, the CDR3 is TGTGCCAGCTCCTCCACAGGACAGGGCGACTCTGGAAACACCATATATTTT. This sequence encodes CASSSTGQGDSGNTIYF. Based on the CDR3 plus reference TRBV18 and TRBJ1-3, the full variable domain is NAGVMQNPRHLVRRRGQEARLRCSPMKGHSHVYWYRQLPEEGLKFMVYLQKENIIDESGMPKERFSAEFPKEGPSILRIQQVVRGDSAAYFCASSSTGQGDSGNTIYFGEGSWLTVV.

The DNA for the CDR3 is TGTGCCAGCAGCTTAGGGACAGGGACCTACGAGCAGTACTTC. Translating gives CASSLGTGTYEQYF. The J gene is TRBJ2-7, the V gene TRBV7-9; TRBD1 aligns across 8 bases. This CDR3 spans 14 amino acids. The germline V gene has CDR1 SEHNR and CDR2 FQNEAQ (reference sequence). V lost 1 base and J lost 2; bases outside the gene matches: 1.

V is TRBV6-5 and J is TRBJ2-7; no firm D call. Trimming shortened V by 6 bases and J by 4 bases, and 10 bases separated the two germline ends. Germline values: CDR1 MNHEY, CDR2 SVGAGI. This CDR3 comprises 12 residues. CDR3: CASSPPSYEQYF. For the CDR3, the DNA is TGTGCCAGCAGCCCCCCCAGTTACGAGCAGTACTTC.

The genes are TRBV15 and TRBJ2-1; tentative D call: TRBD2 (7 bases). V gave up 0 bases and J gave up 6 bases, with 18 bases separating them. In germline, CDR1 is LNHNV, CDR2 YYDKDF (reference sequence). The CDR3 extends over 17 amino acids. DNA of the CDR3: TGTGCCACCAGCAGAGATCCGGGGAGGGGGGTAGGCAATGAGCAGTTCTTC. This codes for CATSRDPGRGVGNEQFF.

The chain couples TRBV6-2 or TRBV6-3 to TRBJ2-3; 11 nucleotides align to TRBD2. The germline CDR1 and CDR2 sequences are MNHEY and SVGEGT. The CDR3 contains 18 residues. Unmatched junction bases numbered 11, after V lost 2 bases and J lost 4 bases. Here the CDR3 DNA reads TGTGCCAGCAGTTACCTAGTCAGCCTAGCGGGAGGTCCAGATACGCAGTATTTT. Protein: CASSYLVSLAGGPDTQYF.

The chain joins TRBV28 to TRBJ2-7, with D tentatively TRBD1 (5 bases). CDR3 length: 16 residues. Germline V CDR1 and CDR2: MDHEN, SYDVKM. V was cut by 0 bases and J by 2 bases, with 14 bases left in between. The CDR3 DNA reads as TGTGCCAGCAGTTTATGGTCTCAGGGTACAACCTACGAGCAGTACTTC. Translated: CASSLWSQGTTYEQYF. Based on the CDR3 plus reference TRBV28 and TRBJ2-7, the full variable domain is DVKVTQSSRYLVKRTGEKVFLECVQDMDHENMFWYRQDPGLGLRLIYFSYDVKMKEKGDIPEGYSVSREKKERFSLILESASTNQTSMYLCASSLWSQGTTYEQYFGPGTRLTVT.

The genes are TRBV19 and TRBJ1-1; D gene unclear. Trimming removed 5 bases at V and 4 bases at J, with 11 bases between. Per germline, CDR1 LNHDA and CDR2 SQIVND (reference sequence). This CDR3 spans 13 amino acids. The CDR3 region is CASSGVLGTEAFF. Written as DNA, the CDR3 is TGTGCCAGTAGTGGTGTTCTCGGCACTGAAGCTTTCTTT.

This clone was found once. The CDR3 region is CASSHRTGSYEQYF. As DNA, the CDR3 is TGTGCCAGCTCTCACCGGACAGGGTCCTACGAGCAGTACTTC. This chain connects TRBV18 to TRBJ2-7, with 8 bases aligning to TRBD1. CDR3 length equals 14 residues. The J segment lost 1 base and the V segment lost 6 bases, leaving 5 bases of the junction unmatched. The germline V gene encodes CDR1 KGHSH and CDR2 LQKENI. The full variable domain, in which reference TRBV18 and TRBJ2-7 provide the parts outside the CDR3, is NAGVMQNPRHLVRRRGQEARLRCSPMKGHSHVYWYRQLPEEGLKFMVYLQKENIIDESGMPKERFSAEFPKEGPSILRIQQVVRGDSAAYFCASSHRTGSYEQYFGPGTRLTVT.

The J gene is TRBJ1-5, the V gene TRBV28; tentatively, D is TRBD1 (5 bases). Germline V gives CDR1 MDHEN, CDR2 SYDVKM. CDR3 length: 18 amino acids. V shed 3 bases and J shed 0 bases, with 18 bases lying between them. The CDR3 nucleotides read TGTGCCAGCAGTTTTAAGGCGGGGGGTCTGTATAGCAATCAGCCCCAGCATTTT. Translated, it gives CASSFKAGGLYSNQPQHF.